Below are 17 T cell receptor beta chains sequenced from a single sample in a study of T cells in Graves' hyperthyroidism and ophthalmopathy. TCR beta CDR3 regions were amplified from RNA transcripts. The HTBI primer set drove a first-round RT-PCR of the TCR CDR3. A single record per CDR3 protein comes from TCRdb applying MiXCR to the multiplex PCR reads. The table shows 490,000 or so distinct CDR3 sequences, with around a fifth occurring only once. The sample taken for sequencing was blood. All receptors come from a woman in her sixties or seventies with Graves' ophthalmopathy.

V and J are TRBV12-3 or TRBV12-4 and TRBJ2-7; no definite D call. V gave up 5 bases and J gave up 7 bases, with 24 bases separating them. The CDR3 extends over 16 amino acids. The DNA of the CDR3 is TGTGCCAGCAGTCGTAATGGAGCACGAGGCCCCGGGGAGCAGTACTTC. Its translation is CASSRNGARGPGEQYF.

CDR3 DNA: TGTGCCAGCTCAGCGACTAGCGGTTTATTAAATGAGCAGTTCTTC. It encodes CASSATSGLLNEQFF. The chain recombines TRBV18 with TRBJ2-1; 9 bases are shared with TRBD2. CDR3 size: 15 residues. Germline V gene data show CDR1 as KGHSH and CDR2 as LQKENI. V gave up 5 bases and J gave up 7 bases; unmatched junction bases: 9.

There are a few counts of this clonotype. The junction and the germline gene differ at one end; a read error may be behind it. The chain links TRBV12-3 or TRBV12-4 to TRBJ2-1; D may be TRBD1 or TRBD2 (5 bases each). CDR3 size: 14 residues. The CDR3 loop reads CASRGTTSYNEQSF. The CDR3 DNA reads as TGTGCCAGCAGGGGGACCACCTCCTACAATGAGCAGTCCTTC.

This clonotype has a handful of counts. This rearrangement joins TRBV12-3 or TRBV12-4 to TRBJ2-3, with TRBD1 as a possible D gene (5 bases). Trimming stripped 6 bases from V and 6 bases from J, with 13 bases between. This CDR3 is 13 amino acids long. The CDR3 reads CASSLGRFDTQYF. CDR3 in DNA: TGTGCCAGCAGCCTGGGGCGGTTCGATACGCAGTATTTT.

V is TRBV15 and J is TRBJ2-5; 9 positions match TRBD2. In germline, CDR1 is LNHNV, CDR2 YYDKDF (reference sequence). The V segment lost 0 bases and the J segment 1 base; nucleotides outside the gene matches: 9. CDR3 size: 18 residues. CDR3 region: CATSRDTGLAGLQETQYF. The CDR3 DNA reads as TGTGCCACCAGCAGAGATACGGGCCTAGCGGGACTCCAAGAGACCCAGTACTTC.

V usage is TRBV7-2 and J usage is TRBJ1-2, with D hard to call. CDR3 length: 15 amino acids. Germline CDR1 is SGHTA and CDR2 is FQGNSA. V was clipped by 1 base and J by 2 bases, with 11 bases between them. CDR3 in DNA: TGTGCCAGCAGCTTAGACCGGCTTCTCAACTATGGCTACACCTTC. The encoded protein is CASSLDRLLNYGYTF.

The rearrangement joins TRBV3-1 to TRBJ1-2; D ambiguous. The CDR3 consists of 16 residues. The germline V gene has CDR1 LGHDT and CDR2 YNNKEL (reference sequence). V was shortened by 0 bases and J by 2 bases, with 13 bases between the two germline ends. The CDR3: CASSQEPQRPNYGYTF. DNA for the CDR3: TGTGCCAGCAGCCAAGAACCCCAGAGACCCAACTATGGCTACACCTTC.

In this sample, this clonotype turned up a few times. The gene calls are TRBV20-1 and TRBJ1-4; D is possibly TRBD1 (6 bases). The CDR3 has 16 residues. Germline assignment: CDR1 DFQATT and CDR2 SNEGSKA (reference sequence). The V end was cut by 3 bases, the J end by 3 bases, with 17 bases between. The CDR3 region is CSASFPEGVANEKLFF. CDR3 nucleotides: TGCAGTGCTAGCTTCCCTGAGGGGGTGGCTAATGAAAAACTGTTTTTT.

The genes are TRBV18 and TRBJ1-1, with D tentatively TRBD1 (5 bases). The CDR3 loop spans 15 amino acids. Germline V gene sequence: CDR1 KGHSH, CDR2 LQKENI. Deletions cut 0 bases from V and 4 bases from J, with 12 bases between. For the CDR3, the DNA is TGTGCCAGCTCACCACCGTTCCAGGGCGGCACTGAAGCTTTCTTT. It specifies CASSPPFQGGTEAFF.

The chain employs TRBV28 and TRBJ1-2, with a possible D match to TRBD1 (5 bases). The CDR3 contains 13 residues. Germline loops: CDR1 MDHEN, CDR2 SYDVKM. V lost 6 bases to trimming and J lost 4 bases, with 12 bases between them. CDR3 nucleotide sequence: TGTGCCAGCAGCGGACAAGCCCTCTATGGCTACACCTTC. It specifies CASSGQALYGYTF.

The genes are TRBV9 and TRBJ2-7; 9 bases map to TRBD2. Germline trimming cut 3 bases from V and 6 bases from J; bases unmatched to any gene: 10. The CDR3 length is 15 residues. Germline V CDR1 and CDR2: SGDLS, YYNGEE. The CDR3 loop reads CASSAQAGGPGEQYF. Written as DNA, the CDR3 is TGTGCCAGCAGCGCACAGGCGGGAGGGCCTGGCGAGCAGTACTTC.

This clonotype has only a few counts. The genes are TRBV5-4 and TRBJ2-5; 10 bases align to TRBD2. Germline trimming cut 4 bases from V and 0 bases from J; bases unmatched to any gene: 6. The CDR3 runs to 16 residues. Germline V gene data show CDR1 as SGHNT and CDR2 as YYREEE (reference sequence). The DNA for the CDR3 is TGTGCCAGCAGCCGTTATAGCGGGGGGTACCAAGAGACCCAGTACTTC. Its protein product is CASSRYSGGYQETQYF. The variable domain in full, completed from reference TRBV5-4 and TRBJ2-5, reads ETGVTQSPTHLIKTRGQQVTLRCSSQSGHNTVSWYQQALGQGPQFIFQYYREEENGRGNFPPRFSGLQFPNYSSELNVNALELDDSALYLCASSRYSGGYQETQYFGPGTRLLVL.

This sequence joins TRBV4-3 and TRBJ2-1; D gene ambiguous. Trimming took off 4 bases at V and 8 bases at J, with 15 bases between the two ends. The CDR3 is made up of 14 amino acids. The germline CDR1 and CDR2 sequences are LGHNA and YSLEER. This CDR3 is CASSLNGMNHEQFF. The CDR3 DNA reads as TGCGCCAGCAGCCTAAATGGGATGAATCATGAGCAGTTCTTC.

J is TRBJ2-7 and V is TRBV6-4; possible D gene TRBD2, 7 bases. CDR1 is MRHNA and CDR2 is SNTAGT in the germline V gene. The CDR3 is 18 residues long. V lost 8 bases and J lost 5, with 31 bases in between. CDR3 bases: TGTGCCAGCGGGGGGGGCCTAGTGGGATGCAATGAGAGCCACGAGCAGTACTTC. It is translated as CASGGGLVGCNESHEQYF.

The CDR3 DNA sequence: TGTGCCAGCAGCGGACTAGCGGCCAAAAAACGGGGGGAGCTGTTTTTT. Encoded protein: CASSGLAAKKRGELFF. This sequence joins TRBV27 and TRBJ2-2; 10 nucleotides agree with TRBD2. Trimming cost V 6 bases and J 8 bases; bases outside gene matches: 12. Germline V gene sequence: CDR1 MNHEY, CDR2 SMNVEV (reference sequence). CDR3 size: 16 residues.

This clonotype was detected many times. The chain uses TRBV20-1 and TRBJ2-7; D not certain. The CDR3 consists of 12 residues. Germline V gene lookup returns CDR1 DFQATT and CDR2 SNEGSKA (reference sequence). V was shortened by 1 base and J by 3 bases, with 7 bases between the two germline ends. The CDR3 nucleotides read TGCAGTGCTAGAGGGGATATCTACGAGCAGTACTTC. Its translation: CSARGDIYEQYF.

This clonotype was detected a few times. In nucleotides, the CDR3 is TGTGCCAGCAGTTTTAAGGGCCCGGGCTCACCCCTCCACTTT. It codes for CASSFKGPGSPLHF. The V and J genes are TRBV12-3 or TRBV12-4 and TRBJ1-6; D uncertain. The CDR3 sequence is 14 residues long. The ends were cut back, 3 bases at V and 10 bases at J, with 13 bases in the middle.